This T cell receptor (beta chain) was profiled in a study of tumor-infiltrating lymphocytes in primary liver carcinoma. Turning to this clonotype: This clone may be a read error of a much larger clone one base away.

Germline V gene sequence: CDR1 LGHNA, CDR2 YSLEER. The CDR3 sequence is 17 residues long. Production of TCR beta cDNA used around 500 ng total RNA together with a constant-region primer. TCR beta libraries came from three nested multiplex PCR rounds using slightly modified ARM-PCR. The first two PCR rounds, around 10 cycles each, used TRBV1-TRBV30 forward primers and a C-beta reverse primer. MiXCR was run by TCRdb on the multiplex PCR reads, yielding one entry per CDR3 protein. The sample has approximately 320,000 distinct CDR3 sequences, around three fifths seen once. Blood RNA was derived from unsorted whole blood, and germline DNA was extracted too.

The clonotype comes from a woman aged 25 to 39 with primary liver carcinoma and hepatitis B virus infection. The sequenced sample was peripheral blood. J is TRBJ1-4 and V is TRBV4-3; D perhaps matches TRBD1 (5 bases). The DNA of the CDR3 is TGCACCAGCAGCCAAGAGTGGTCCAGGAGCCAGGGTGAAAAACTGTTTTTT. Protein: CTSSQEWSRSQGEKLFF.